This T cell receptor (beta chain) was sequenced in a study of beta chain features in type 1 diabetes (dated by TCRdb to about 2018). Background for the entire study: Patients and healthy donors did not differ in mean age, gender distribution, total cell number or subset yield. A total of roughly 100 million sorted cells were examined across all samples, and the number of cells per subset was strongly correlated with RNA yield. In the study, recently diagnosed type 1 diabetes patients and matched healthy donors were compared on the TCRB repertoires of their sorted circulating CD4+ T cell subsets. Regulatory and stem cell-like memory subsets were obtained from only 8 patients and roughly eight healthy donors, while naive and central memory subsets were obtained from all 30 or so donors.

Broader findings and caveats from the paper: In all four CD4+ subsets, TCRB CDR3 length was moderately but significantly shorter in type 1 diabetes patients. The naive, central memory and regulatory TCRB repertoires appeared to resemble one another more closely among patients than among healthy donors. Fewer insertions and more nucleotide deletions at VDJ recombination sites were observed in patients with type 1 diabetes, implying thymic rearrangement abnormalities. Shorter templates might be favored by PCR, yet because patient and control samples were amplified and corrected together, any such skew would affect both groups equally. Only small numbers of individuals were included in the HLA sub-analyses, which left unresolved whether HLA type had any influence on TCRB rearrangement. Because cDNA rather than genomic DNA was sequenced, highly expressing activated cells could have been over-represented, although no difference in activation and CD3 levels was found between groups.

V is clipped by 4 bases and J by 8 bases, and the sequence between their germline boundaries is 17 bases long. The CDR3 covers 15 residues, taking in both the cysteine and the phenylalanine. The only DNA kept is the CDR3, 45 bases in frame from the first base. CDR1 and CDR2 were assigned from the germline V gene as SNHLY and FYNNEI. The entire isolated RNA was reverse transcribed using the High Capacity cDNA Reverse Transcription Kit, and thus expressed TCRB transcripts were sequenced. Deep immunoSEQ sequencing was performed on naive, central memory and regulatory T cell samples, with an average of around 3.4 million total reads per sample. Sorted cells were lysed in RLT buffer, and RNA was extracted using DNase-treated RNeasy Micro or Mini kits according to cell number. To prevent cross-contamination, each cell subset was processed individually, whereas patient and healthy donor samples were processed jointly. The immunoSEQ multiplex PCR was used to amplify TCRB sequences from cDNA, yielding 87-bp fragments that span the CDR3 region. The amplicons were sequenced using the Illumina HiSeq platform. The published analysis was carried out like this. Synthetic template baselines were used to correct PCR bias computationally, reads within Hamming distance 2 were collapsed, and singletons that could not be merged were discarded. Reads were aligned against IMGT to assign V, D and J genes, CDR3 length and insertions or deletions at six rearrangement sites. Within each subset, clonotype counts were normalized to sorted cell number, and only after that were true diversity and Gini coefficients computed with the tcR R package. Repertoire sharing was quantified using the overlap coefficient calculated on TCRB nucleotide sequences. TCRdb re-hosts the immuneACCESS table, in-frame sequences only. Its copies lack some clones; in the studies checked, an unresolved V gene accounts for under half of them, and the cause for the rest is not known. That table is the source of V, J and clone size, and D and trimming were worked out from the DNA. The sample yields about 150,000 clones; about 9.4% were counted once. The ten largest clones capture around 0.48% of the sample.

Each donor gave one peripheral blood draw, roughly 110 mL on average, collected into heparinised tubes. Naive, central memory, regulatory and stem cell-like memory CD4+ T cells were sorted on a BD FACSAria II using a panel including CD45RO, CCR7, CD25, CD127, CD95 and CD27. Every sorted population had a purity above 95%. PBMCs were isolated immediately by Lymphoprep density gradient centrifugation and stained directly without culture. To minimize batch effects, samples were stained and sorted in pairs, one healthy donor with one patient per experiment. Regarding this clone: Its antigen target is currently unknown. No quality values exist for individual bases; no much larger clone is one base distant.

The sequenced sample was central memory CD4+ T cells from blood. The TCR was taken from a man younger than 40 with type 1 diabetes. This receptor chain uses TRBV2 and TRBJ1-4, with the D gene call left open. The bases read TGTGCCAGCAGTGGAAAAGGCCTACTCGGGGAAAAACTGTTTTTT. Its protein product is CASSGKGLLGEKLFF.